The 16 T cell receptor beta chains listed next were all sequenced from one sample in a study of a mutant IDH1 vaccine in newly diagnosed glioma. Produced via immunoSEQ multiplex PCR; TCRdb's table is partial and in-frame only. This sample has roughly 70,000 clones, with approximately 80% found just once. Antigens for these TCRs are unknown. Documented time point: week 23, last vaccination. Vaccination used 300 ug of mutant IDH1 20-mer peptide per dose, with topical imiquimod. Specimen: PBMCs, collected from a glioma patient whose treatment included an IDH1 peptide vaccine. The receptors shown here come from a man between 18 and 35 years old with glioma.

The chain carries TRBV19 and TRBJ1-2; unclear D gene. With 7 bases removed from V and 8 bases from J, the gap between germline ends came to 11 bases. The CDR3 is 11 amino acids. The germline gives CDR1 LNHDA, CDR2 SQIVND (reference sequence). The CDR3 protein is CASNGRQGYTF. The CDR3 coding sequence is TGTGCCAGTAACGGACGGCAAGGCTACACCTTC.

This sequence joins TRBV10-3 and TRBJ1-4; maybe TRBD1 (5 bases). The CDR3 runs to 14 residues. The ends were cut back, 6 bases at V and 7 bases at J, with 15 bases in the middle. CDR1 and CDR2 (germline): ENHRY, SYGVKD. The chain's CDR3 is CAIRSGTSSEKLFF. The DNA of the CDR3 is TGTGCCATCAGGTCCGGGACTTCGAGTGAAAAACTGTTTTTT.

The chain recombines TRBV7-2 with TRBJ2-7; weak D call: TRBD2 (5 bases). V lost 5 bases and J lost 6, with 14 bases in between. The CDR3 has 13 amino acids. Germline CDR1 reads SGHTA; CDR2 reads FQGNSA. The CDR3 spells CASSLSGSGEQYF. The CDR3 nucleotides read TGTGCCAGCAGCCTCTCGGGGTCGGGCGAGCAGTACTTC.

The rearrangement uses TRBV5-1 and TRBJ1-2, with 10 nucleotides matching TRBD1. CDR1 is SGHRS and CDR2 is YFSETQ in the germline V gene. There are 15 residues in the CDR3. Germline trimming cut 2 bases from V and 7 bases from J; bases unmatched to any gene: 8. CDR3 region: CASSFLGTGEGGYTF. CDR3 DNA sequence: TGCGCCAGCAGCTTCTTGGGGACAGGGGAGGGTGGCTACACCTTC. Looking up the rest from reference TRBV5-1 and TRBJ1-2 gives the full variable domain: KAGVTQTPRYLIKTRGQQVTLSCSPISGHRSVSWYQQTPGQGLQFLFEYFSETQRNKGNFPGRFSGRQFSNSRSEMNVSTLELGDSALYLCASSFLGTGEGGYTFGSGTRLTVV.

This clone was seen only once. This chain uses TRBV7-8 with TRBJ1-1; no firm D call. The CDR3 contains 14 residues. CDR1 and CDR2 from the germline V gene are SGHVS and FQNEAQ. V lost 5 bases to trimming and J lost 9 bases, with 19 bases between them. In nucleotides, the CDR3 is TGTGCCAGCAGCCATAATGAGGGTTTCAAAAAAGCTTTCTTT. Its protein product is CASSHNEGFKKAFF.

V and J are TRBV7-2 and TRBJ2-2, with 9 bases lining up with TRBD1. Unmatched junction bases numbered 10, after V lost 4 bases and J lost 7 bases. The CDR3 runs 16 residues. Germline V CDR1 and CDR2: SGHTA, FQGNSA. The CDR3 sequence: CASSSMGTGGGGELFF. The DNA for the CDR3 is TGTGCCAGCAGCTCAATGGGTACAGGGGGCGGCGGGGAGCTGTTTTTT.

The V gene is TRBV19, the J gene TRBJ2-3, with 7 bases aligning to TRBD1. The V segment lost 4 bases and the J segment 0 bases; nucleotides outside the gene matches: 4. The CDR3 extends over 15 amino acids. Per the germline V gene, CDR1 is LNHDA and CDR2 is SQIVND (reference sequence). CDR3 in DNA: TGTGCCAGTAGTACAGACAGGGACAGCACAGATACGCAGTATTTT. Residues: CASSTDRDSTDTQYF.

The chain couples TRBV28 to TRBJ1-2, with 9 bases aligning to TRBD1. CDR1 and CDR2 from the germline V gene are MDHEN and SYDVKM. The CDR3 is 12 amino acids. J gave up 13 bases and V 3 bases, and 6 bases lay outside the gene matches. CDR3 nucleotides: TGTGCCAGCAGTTTCGACAGGGGGACTACCACCTTC. This translates into CASSFDRGTTTF.

The chain employs TRBV6-1 and TRBJ2-7, with D unresolved. V was trimmed by 6 bases and J by 4 bases, leaving 13 bases between them. This CDR3 comprises 13 residues. Germline lookup yields CDR1 MNHNS and CDR2 SASEGT. CDR3 nucleotides: TGTGCCAGCAGCGCCCTAGGCGGTTACGAGCAGTACTTC. Protein product: CASSALGGYEQYF.

The V call is TRBV5-4, the J call TRBJ1-6; no firm D call. Per germline, CDR1 SGHNT and CDR2 YYREEE (reference sequence). The germline V and J ends were trimmed by 4 bases and 10 bases, with 12 bases remaining between them. This CDR3 is 13 amino acids long. The DNA for the CDR3 is TGTGCCAGCAGCCCCCGGATTACCTCACCCCTCCACTTT. Amino acid sequence: CASSPRITSPLHF.

As DNA, the CDR3 is TGTGCCAGCAGATTCCAGGGTGGTTACGAGCAGTACTTC. Translation: CASRFQGGYEQYF. The rearrangement joins TRBV7-2 to TRBJ2-7, with TRBD1 as a possible D gene (5 bases). Trimming stripped 6 bases from V and 4 bases from J, with 13 bases between. The CDR3 contains 13 residues. Germline assignment: CDR1 SGHTA and CDR2 FQGNSA.

The gene calls are TRBV11-1 and TRBJ1-5; D remains ambiguous. In germline, CDR1 is SGHAT, CDR2 FQDESV (reference sequence). V lost 3 bases and J 1 base, leaving 4 bases between the germline ends. This CDR3 has 13 amino acids. Here the CDR3 reads CASSLSSNQPQHF. CDR3 nucleotides: TGTGCCAGCAGCTTGTCCAGCAATCAGCCCCAGCATTTT.

The chain is built from TRBV5-1 and TRBJ2-2; 7 bases are a match to TRBD1. This CDR3 has 19 amino acids. Germline-derived CDR1 and CDR2 are SGHRS and YFSETQ. The trim removed 2 bases at V and 6 bases at J, leaving 19 bases unmatched. CDR3 nucleotides: TGCGCCAGCAGCTTTATGGCGCACACAGGGGCATTCATGTCCGGGGAGCTGTTTTTT. Its protein is CASSFMAHTGAFMSGELFF.

This clone was seen only once. The chain is built from TRBV25-1 and TRBJ2-1; 14 bases agree with TRBD2. CDR1 and CDR2 (germline): MGHDK, SYGVNS. The J segment lost 8 bases and the V segment lost 0 bases, leaving 3 bases of the junction unmatched. The CDR3 loop spans 16 amino acids. CDR3 nucleotides: TGTGCCAGCAGTGAATACCGACTAGCGGGAGGGGATGAGCAGTTCTTC. Translated: CASSEYRLAGGDEQFF.

This clone was detected a few times. This chain joins TRBV4-3 and TRBJ1-1; D unclear. Germline values: CDR1 LGHNA, CDR2 YSLEER. The V end was cut by 0 bases, the J end by 2 bases, with 10 bases between. The CDR3 consists of 15 residues. The CDR3 is CASSQESADNTEAFF. The DNA for the CDR3 is TGCGCCAGCAGCCAAGAATCGGCGGATAACACTGAAGCTTTCTTT.

This chain links TRBV7-6 with TRBJ2-3; no definite D call. The CDR3 length is 15 residues. Germline V gives CDR1 SGHVS, CDR2 FNYEAQ. Trimming left V 5 bases short and J 5 bases short, with 17 bases between. The CDR3 spells CASSVVGLVGDTQYF. The DNA of the CDR3 is TGTGCCAGCAGCGTGGTAGGGCTAGTGGGAGATACGCAGTATTTT.